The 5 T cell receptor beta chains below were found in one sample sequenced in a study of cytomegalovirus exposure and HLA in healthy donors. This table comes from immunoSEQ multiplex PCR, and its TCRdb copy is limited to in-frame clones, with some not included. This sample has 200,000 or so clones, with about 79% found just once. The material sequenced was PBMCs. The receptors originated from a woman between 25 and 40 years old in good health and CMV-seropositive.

The CDR3 spells CATSRDRLAVLTDTQYF. The DNA of the CDR3 is TGTGCCACCAGCAGAGATAGACTAGCGGTCCTCACAGATACGCAGTATTTT. The chain carries TRBV15 and TRBJ2-3, with TRBD2 matching over 9 bases. CDR1 LNHNV and CDR2 YYDKDF come from the germline V gene (reference sequence). The J segment lost 2 bases and the V segment lost 0 bases, leaving 6 bases of the junction unmatched. The CDR3 loop spans 17 amino acids.

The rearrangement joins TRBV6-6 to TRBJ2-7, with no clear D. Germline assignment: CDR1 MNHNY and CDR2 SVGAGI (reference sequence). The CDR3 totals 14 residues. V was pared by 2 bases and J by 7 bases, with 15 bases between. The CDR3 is CASSYGSFGYEQYF. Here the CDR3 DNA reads TGTGCCAGCAGTTACGGTAGCTTTGGTTATGAGCAGTACTTC.

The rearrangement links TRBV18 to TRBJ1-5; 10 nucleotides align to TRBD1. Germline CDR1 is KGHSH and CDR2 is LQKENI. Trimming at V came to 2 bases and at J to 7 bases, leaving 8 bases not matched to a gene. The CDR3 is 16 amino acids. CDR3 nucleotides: TGTGCCAGCTCACCAAATGGGACAGGGGTTCCCCAGCCCCAGCATTTT. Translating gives CASSPNGTGVPQPQHF.

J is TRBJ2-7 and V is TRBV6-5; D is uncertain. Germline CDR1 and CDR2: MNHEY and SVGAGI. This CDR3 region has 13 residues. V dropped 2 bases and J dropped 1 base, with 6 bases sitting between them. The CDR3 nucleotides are TGTGCCAGCAGTTACGCGGCTTCCTACGAGCAGTACTTC. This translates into CASSYAASYEQYF.

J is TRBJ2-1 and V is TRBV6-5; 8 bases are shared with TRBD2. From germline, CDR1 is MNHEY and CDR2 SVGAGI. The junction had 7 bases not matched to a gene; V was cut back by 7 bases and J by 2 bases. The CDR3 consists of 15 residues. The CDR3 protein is CASTLLAGPYNEQFF. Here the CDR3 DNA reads TGTGCCAGCACCCTCTTAGCGGGGCCCTACAATGAGCAGTTCTTC.